A selection of T cell receptor beta chains follows, all from one sample in a study of T cells after yellow fever vaccination. TCRdb passed the 5' RACE reads through MiXCR, listing each CDR3 protein once. This sample has approximately 550,000 distinct CDR3 sequences, with approximately 12% found just once. The sample here was PBMCs, taken on the day of the yellow fever booster vaccination. These receptors originate from a man younger than 45 who received the YFV17D yellow fever vaccine. Both conserved end residues are trimmed from each CDR3. Fields, in order: J gene, V gene, CDR3 length, CDR3 protein.

TRBJ2-1,TRBV29-1,12,SVERGRAALEQF
TRBJ2-1,TRBV29-1,11,SVEPRGYNEQF
TRBJ2-3,TRBV6-2/TRBV6-3,10,ASSSSRRTQY
TRBJ2-1,TRBV5-1,13,ASSPIAGLYNEQF
TRBJ2-3,TRBV7-2,14,ASSLMISGSTDTQY
TRBJ1-6,TRBV6-1,14,ASSLVLGDGNSPLH
TRBJ2-2,TRBV4-3,11,ASSPDSFRELF
TRBJ1-4,TRBV24-1,14,ATSDPTAGGREKLF
TRBJ2-7,TRBV7-9,12,ASSLALGGHEQY
TRBJ2-2,TRBV24-1,14,ATSARDTPNTGELF
TRBJ1-2,TRBV7-2,10,ASSFSGSGYT
TRBJ1-2,TRBV9,10,ASSSEENGYT
TRBJ2-7,TRBV9,13,ASSASGSMPYEQY
TRBJ2-5,TRBV5-1,13,ASSLAARDAETQY
TRBJ1-4,TRBV30,10,AWSLDRAELF